This T cell receptor beta chain was retrieved from a study of blood T cell repertoires in COVID-19. Across the whole study: COVID-19 samples from acute and convalescent phases originated in the United States, Italy and Spain. T cells, B-cell-depleted T cells, or PBMCs provided the cDNA or gDNA that served as material.

Sequencing used immunoSEQ multiplex PCR; TCRdb keeps in-frame clones, though not all of them. The sample has 300,000 to 450,000 clones; 81% are singletons. The sequenced sample consisted of peripheral blood. This receptor was obtained from a human donor with acute or convalescent COVID-19. The donor label of this sample is uncertain.

CDR3 loop: CAISPAQGHAEAFF. Here the CDR3 DNA reads TGTGCCATCTCGCCAGCCCAGGGGCACGCTGAAGCTTTCTTT. The rearrangement uses TRBV10-3 and TRBJ1-1; D possibly corresponds to TRBD1 (6 bases). This CDR3 comprises 14 residues. Germline CDR1 is ENHRY and CDR2 is SYGVKD. V was pared by 8 bases and J by 6 bases, with 19 bases between.